What follows is one T cell receptor (beta chain) and its context. Its antigen is not yet known. One base away there is no much larger clone; base qualities are not given. V and J are truncated by 7 bases and 7 bases respectively, leaving an intervening sequence of 19 bases. CDR1 and CDR2, per the germline V gene, are MNHNS and SASEGT. From cysteine to phenylalanine, the CDR3 is 14 amino acids long. Here the CDR3 DNA is all that survives: 42 bases in frame from base 1. Patients chosen for sequencing had shown expansion of CD8+CD57+ cells by flow cytometry. All patients had severe acquired aplastic anemia diagnosed by International Study of Aplastic Anemia and Agranulocytosis and Camitta criteria. Patients had received no therapy at the time of blood sampling. In this study, sorted CD4+ and CD8+ T cells from the blood of healthy subjects and of severe aplastic anemia patients had their TCR repertoires deep-sequenced. Patients were enrolled in the USA under clinicaltrials.gov protocols 00001620, 01623167, 00001397, 00071045, 00081523 and 00961064. Ficoll-Paque density gradient centrifugation was used to isolate peripheral blood mononuclear cells. Before DNA extraction, CD4+ and CD8+ T cells were sorted with FACS or magnetic beads.

Genomic DNA was used as template for profiling of TCR beta VDJ combinations and CDR3 sequences. An Illumina HiSeq 2000 was used for TCR repertoire sequencing. Under the source paper's analysis protocol: TRBV/TRBJ rearrangement plots, CDR3 size and DJ length profiles, and Simpson's diversity index were used to assess repertoires. The most abundant DNA sequence in the deep sequencing data was defined as the immunodominant clone. CDR3 amino acid sequences were screened for sharing across subjects and compared with published repertoires and the VDJdb database. TCRdb applied fastp at Q25 and MiXCR to the public reads, then kept only in-frame beta chains. CDR3 protein duplicates are merged, each entry listing the most common genes and DNA. The V and J calls and clone size are TCRdb's, not the authors'. For this sample the table gives under 200,000 distinct CDR3 sequences, of which under 50% were detected only once. The ten largest account for around 2% of the sample.

The sample is drawn from a study of CD8+CD57+ T cells in acquired aplastic anemia (dated by TCRdb to 2017 to 2018). Looking at the study overall: A mean of approximately 3 ug of DNA, ranging from about 0.19 to 30 ug, was extracted from sorted CD4+ and CD8+ cells. A CD8+CD57+ expansion meant a frequency higher than the mean frequency seen in healthy subjects.

General findings and caveats noted by the study authors: Around 30 CD8+ CDR3 sequences were found in both patients and controls but appeared to be highly expressed in patients and within the immunodominant clones of the patients. CD8+ Simpson's diversity did not differ significantly between patients and healthy controls (P=0.060).

The sample taken for sequencing was sorted CD4+, CD8+, or CD8+CD57+ T cells (not recorded which) from PBMCs. This TCR derives from a human donor with aplastic anemia. The sequence joins TRBV6-1 to TRBJ1-1, and TRBD1 may be the D gene, going by 6 matching bases. Read as DNA, the sequence is TGTGCCAGCATGTTCGGTCTTGAAGGGGGTGAAGCTTTCTTT. Translated, this is CASMFGLEGGEAFF.